Here is one T cell receptor (beta chain) with its context. The sample originates from a study of blood T cell repertoires in COVID-19. Overall study: The study drew acute and convalescent COVID-19 samples from the United States, Italy and Spain. From T cells, B-cell-depleted T cells, or PBMCs came the material, which was cDNA or gDNA.

As processed by the authors: By means of reference gene primer amplification, nucleated cell counts were estimated. Using immunoSEQ multiplex PCR, the repertoire was profiled, and TCRdb retains in-frame clones only, with some absent. The V and J calls and clone size are taken from that table; D and trimming were inferred from the DNA. The sample consists of around 200,000 clones, more than 75% of them appearing once. This CDR3 region has 13 residues. V dropped 5 bases and J dropped 8; count of bases not matched to a gene: 4. Germline CDR1 reads MDHEN; CDR2 reads SYDVKM. The J gene is TRBJ2-1, the V gene TRBV28; the match to TRBD2 covers 9 bases. The sequence derives from a man aged 40-49 years with active or convalescent COVID-19. What was sequenced was peripheral blood. The CDR3 nucleotides are TGTGCCAGCAGTGGCGGGGGGGGACATGAGCAGTTCTTC. It specifies CASSGGGGHEQFF.